A selection of T cell receptor beta chains follows, all from one sample in a study of cytomegalovirus exposure and HLA in healthy donors. The assay was immunoSEQ multiplex PCR, and TCRdb's table has in-frame clones only and misses some. The table has around 54,000 clones, about three quarters seen once. Sequencing was done on a sample of PBMCs. These receptors came from a man younger than 45 in good health and CMV-seropositive. Each CDR3 is given without its conserved first and last residue. The order of the fields is J gene, V gene, CDR3 protein.

J gene: TRBJ1-1
V gene: TRBV7-9
CDR3 protein: ASSLSNLLNTEAF

J gene: TRBJ2-1
V gene: TRBV5-1
CDR3 protein: ASTTRSVGQIFNEQF

J gene: TRBJ2-1
V gene: TRBV5-1
CDR3 protein: ASSLGQWSVPTYNEQF

J gene: TRBJ2-7
V gene: TRBV18
CDR3 protein: ASSLKSWQGDGEQY

J gene: TRBJ2-7
V gene: TRBV7-9
CDR3 protein: ASSFAGTSYEQY

J gene: TRBJ2-3
V gene: TRBV5-5
CDR3 protein: ASSSDRVRNTDTQY

J gene: TRBJ1-2
V gene: TRBV28
CDR3 protein: ASSALGQNYGYT

J gene: TRBJ2-3
V gene: TRBV19
CDR3 protein: ASSPSGGLTDTQY

J gene: TRBJ1-5
V gene: TRBV19
CDR3 protein: ASSMGTGDNQPQH

J gene: TRBJ2-3
V gene: TRBV7-3
CDR3 protein: ASSLNPSGGPDTQY

J gene: TRBJ2-7
V gene: TRBV9
CDR3 protein: ASSVAGQGAYEQY

J gene: TRBJ2-5
V gene: TRBV5-4
CDR3 protein: ASSRAGGRDETQY

J gene: TRBJ2-3
V gene: TRBV10-2
CDR3 protein: ASSESRTSGGTDTQY

J gene: TRBJ2-2
V gene: TRBV15
CDR3 protein: ATSRVAGVTGELF

J gene: TRBJ1-2
V gene: TRBV19
CDR3 protein: ASRPLQGKDYGYT

J gene: TRBJ1-1
V gene: TRBV6-1
CDR3 protein: ASSDPFTGTGVDTEAF

J gene: TRBJ2-1
V gene: TRBV5-4
CDR3 protein: ASSFGGRDIEQF

J gene: TRBJ2-3
V gene: TRBV4-2
CDR3 protein: ASSQEPSGGTDTQY

J gene: TRBJ1-1
V gene: TRBV7-9
CDR3 protein: ASSRDREAF

J gene: TRBJ1-3
V gene: TRBV19
CDR3 protein: ASSNPRGSGNTIY

J gene: TRBJ2-2
V gene: TRBV6-6
CDR3 protein: ASRQGQETGELF

J gene: TRBJ2-1
V gene: TRBV28
CDR3 protein: ASSPAGMPNEQF

J gene: TRBJ2-3
V gene: TRBV11-2
CDR3 protein: ASSSQRGVTDTQY

J gene: TRBJ2-7
V gene: TRBV7-3
CDR3 protein: ASSPGQGAKPYEQY

J gene: TRBJ2-3
V gene: TRBV6-5
CDR3 protein: ASSSGDTQY

J gene: TRBJ2-7
V gene: TRBV19
CDR3 protein: ASSPGTGYEQY

J gene: TRBJ1-1
V gene: TRBV29-1
CDR3 protein: SAEWTGKSTEAF

J gene: TRBJ2-7
V gene: TRBV2
CDR3 protein: ASSVSGGALYEQY

J gene: TRBJ1-1
V gene: TRBV18
CDR3 protein: ASSPPTVIRFNTEAF

J gene: TRBJ2-7
V gene: TRBV10-1
CDR3 protein: ASSEYGQGYEQY

J gene: TRBJ2-1
V gene: TRBV2
CDR3 protein: ASSSGGGYNEQF

J gene: TRBJ1-1
V gene: TRBV6-5
CDR3 protein: ASRSGQTNTEAF

J gene: TRBJ1-1
V gene: TRBV4-1
CDR3 protein: ASSRNRGMNTEAF

J gene: TRBJ2-1
V gene: TRBV2
CDR3 protein: ASSEALPGNNEQF

J gene: TRBJ1-5
V gene: TRBV6-1
CDR3 protein: ASRGGGSNQPQH

J gene: TRBJ2-2
V gene: TRBV2
CDR3 protein: ASSRLAGGFLGTGELF

J gene: TRBJ1-1
V gene: TRBV4-1
CDR3 protein: ASSQSGTQGLNTEAF

J gene: TRBJ1-4
V gene: TRBV15
CDR3 protein: ATNGQGRFEEKLF

J gene: TRBJ2-7
V gene: TRBV4-2
CDR3 protein: ASSQVASSYEQY

J gene: TRBJ1-1
V gene: TRBV25-1
CDR3 protein: ASSDMSDSEAF

J gene: TRBJ2-1
V gene: TRBV4-2
CDR3 protein: ASSQDPTSLHNEQL

J gene: TRBJ1-1
V gene: TRBV14
CDR3 protein: ASSQQTGSAEAF

J gene: TRBJ1-1
V gene: TRBV12-5
CDR3 protein: ASGLSTGKVAF

J gene: TRBJ1-6
V gene: TRBV2
CDR3 protein: ASRRGRENSPLH

J gene: TRBJ1-5
V gene: TRBV4-1
CDR3 protein: ASSQDPREASNQPQH

J gene: TRBJ1-3
V gene: TRBV6-1
CDR3 protein: ASSEVGTGNTIY

J gene: TRBJ1-4
V gene: TRBV4-1
CDR3 protein: ASSRDREKLF

J gene: TRBJ1-1
V gene: TRBV29-1
CDR3 protein: SVGGTEAF

J gene: TRBJ1-6
V gene: TRBV5-1
CDR3 protein: ASSYSLGQGVSPLH

J gene: TRBJ1-4
V gene: TRBV6-5
CDR3 protein: ASSPREKLF

J gene: TRBJ1-5
V gene: TRBV6-6
CDR3 protein: ASRDRRSNQPQH

J gene: TRBJ2-7
V gene: TRBV6-5
CDR3 protein: ASSTGGGREQY

J gene: TRBJ2-5
V gene: TRBV5-4
CDR3 protein: ASSSPGRAETQY

J gene: TRBJ1-3
V gene: TRBV5-8
CDR3 protein: ASSLGWASGNTIY

J gene: TRBJ2-1
V gene: TRBV6-6
CDR3 protein: ASRRQNEQF

J gene: TRBJ1-1
V gene: TRBV2
CDR3 protein: ASSDERTGYLTEAF

J gene: TRBJ2-7
V gene: TRBV5-6
CDR3 protein: ASSLGFREPYEQY